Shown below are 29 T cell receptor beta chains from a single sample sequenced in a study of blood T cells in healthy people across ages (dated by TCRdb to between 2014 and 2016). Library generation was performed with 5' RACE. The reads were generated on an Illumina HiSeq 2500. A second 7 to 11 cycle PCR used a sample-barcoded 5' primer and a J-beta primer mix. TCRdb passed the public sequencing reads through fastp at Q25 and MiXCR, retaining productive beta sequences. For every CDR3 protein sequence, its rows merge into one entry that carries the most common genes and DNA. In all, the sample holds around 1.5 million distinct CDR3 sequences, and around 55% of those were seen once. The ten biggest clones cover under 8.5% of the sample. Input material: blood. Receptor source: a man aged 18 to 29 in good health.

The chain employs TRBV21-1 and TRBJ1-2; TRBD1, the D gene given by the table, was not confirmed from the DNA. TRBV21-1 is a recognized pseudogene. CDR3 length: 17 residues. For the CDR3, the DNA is TGTGCCAGCTGCCACAGGAGACACCCGATAATTAACTATGGCTACACCTTC. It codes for CASCHRRHPIINYGYTF.

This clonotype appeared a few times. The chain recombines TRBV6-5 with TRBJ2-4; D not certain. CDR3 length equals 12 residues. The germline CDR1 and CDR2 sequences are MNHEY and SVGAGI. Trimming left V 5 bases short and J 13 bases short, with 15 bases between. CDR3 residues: CASSKPRSEQYF. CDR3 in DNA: TGTGCCAGCAGTAAACCTCGGAGTGAGCAGTACTTC.

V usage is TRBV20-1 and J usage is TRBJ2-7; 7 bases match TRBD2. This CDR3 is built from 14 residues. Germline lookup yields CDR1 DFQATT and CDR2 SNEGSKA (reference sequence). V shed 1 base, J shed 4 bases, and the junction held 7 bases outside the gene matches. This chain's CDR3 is CSARGGGGGYEQYF. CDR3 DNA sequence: TGCAGTGCTAGAGGTGGCGGGGGAGGTTACGAGCAGTACTTC.

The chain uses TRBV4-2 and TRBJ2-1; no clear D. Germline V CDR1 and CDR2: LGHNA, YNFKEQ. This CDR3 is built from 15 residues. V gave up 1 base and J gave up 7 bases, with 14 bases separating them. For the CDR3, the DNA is TGTGCCAGCAGCCAAGCCCCGGCCCTCAGGAATGAGCAGTTCTTC. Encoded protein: CASSQAPALRNEQFF.

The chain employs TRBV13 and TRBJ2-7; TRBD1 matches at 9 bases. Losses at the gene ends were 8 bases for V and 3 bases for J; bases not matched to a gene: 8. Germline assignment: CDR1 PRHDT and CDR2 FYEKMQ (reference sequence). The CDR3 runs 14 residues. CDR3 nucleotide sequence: TGTGCCAGCGGGACAGGGCAAAATAACTACGAGCAGTACTTC. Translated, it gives CASGTGQNNYEQYF.

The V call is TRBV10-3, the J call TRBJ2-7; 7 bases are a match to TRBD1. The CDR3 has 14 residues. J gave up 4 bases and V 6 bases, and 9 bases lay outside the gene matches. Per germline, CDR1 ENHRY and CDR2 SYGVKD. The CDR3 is CAIRPDRERYEQYF. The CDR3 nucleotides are TGTGCCATCAGGCCCGACAGGGAAAGATACGAGCAGTACTTC.

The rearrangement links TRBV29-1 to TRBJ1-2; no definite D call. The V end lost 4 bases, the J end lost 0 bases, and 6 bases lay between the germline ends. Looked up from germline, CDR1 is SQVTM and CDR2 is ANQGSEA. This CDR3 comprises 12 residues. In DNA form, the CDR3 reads TGCAGCGTTGTAATCTCTAACTATGGCTACACCTTC. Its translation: CSVVISNYGYTF.

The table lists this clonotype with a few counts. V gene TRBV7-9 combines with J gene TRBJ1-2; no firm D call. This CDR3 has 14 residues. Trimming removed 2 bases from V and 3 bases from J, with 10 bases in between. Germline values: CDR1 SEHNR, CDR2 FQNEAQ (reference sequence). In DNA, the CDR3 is TGTGCCAGCAGCTTACTCGGCGTTTACTATGGCTACACCTTC. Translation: CASSLLGVYYGYTF.

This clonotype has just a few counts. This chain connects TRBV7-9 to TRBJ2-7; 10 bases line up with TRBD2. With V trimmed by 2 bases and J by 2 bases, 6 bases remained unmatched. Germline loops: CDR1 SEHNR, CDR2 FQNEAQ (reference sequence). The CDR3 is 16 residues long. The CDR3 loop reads CASSLTSSGGAYEQYF. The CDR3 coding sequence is TGTGCCAGCAGCTTAACGTCGAGCGGGGGGGCCTACGAGCAGTACTTC.

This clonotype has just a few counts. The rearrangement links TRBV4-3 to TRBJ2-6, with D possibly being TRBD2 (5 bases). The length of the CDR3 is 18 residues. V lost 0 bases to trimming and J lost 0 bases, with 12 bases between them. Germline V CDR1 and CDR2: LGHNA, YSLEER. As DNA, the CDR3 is TGCGCCAGCAGCCAAGATCGAGCGGAGATCTCTGGGGCCAACGTCCTGACTTTC. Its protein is CASSQDRAEISGANVLTF.

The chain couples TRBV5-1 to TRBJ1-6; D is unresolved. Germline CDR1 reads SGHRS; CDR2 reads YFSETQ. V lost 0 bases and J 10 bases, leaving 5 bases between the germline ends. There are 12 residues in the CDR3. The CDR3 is CASSLASSPLHF. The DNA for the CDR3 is TGCGCCAGCAGCTTGGCCAGCTCACCCCTCCACTTT. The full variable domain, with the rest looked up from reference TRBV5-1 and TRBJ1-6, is KAGVTQTPRYLIKTRGQQVTLSCSPISGHRSVSWYQQTPGQGLQFLFEYFSETQRNKGNFPGRFSGRQFSNSRSEMNVSTLELGDSALYLCASSLASSPLHFGNGTRLTVT.

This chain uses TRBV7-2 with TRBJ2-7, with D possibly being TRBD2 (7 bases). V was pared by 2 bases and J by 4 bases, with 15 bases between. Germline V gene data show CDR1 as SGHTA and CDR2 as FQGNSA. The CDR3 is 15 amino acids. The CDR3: CASSLRGGTPYEQYF. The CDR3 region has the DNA TGTGCCAGCAGCTTAAGGGGAGGGACACCGTACGAGCAGTACTTC.

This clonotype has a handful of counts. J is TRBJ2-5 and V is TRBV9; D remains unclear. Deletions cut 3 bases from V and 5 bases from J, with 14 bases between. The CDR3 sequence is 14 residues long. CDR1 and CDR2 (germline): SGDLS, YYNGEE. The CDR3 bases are TGTGCCAGCAGCGCGATGGACCTGGCGGAGACCCAGTACTTC. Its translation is CASSAMDLAETQYF.

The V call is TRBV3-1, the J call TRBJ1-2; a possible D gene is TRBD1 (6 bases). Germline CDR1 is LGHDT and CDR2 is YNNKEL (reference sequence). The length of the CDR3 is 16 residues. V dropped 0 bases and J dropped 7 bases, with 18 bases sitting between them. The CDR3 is CASSQDSVVGAAGYTF. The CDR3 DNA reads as TGTGCCAGCAGCCAAGATAGTGTCGTGGGGGCGGCTGGCTACACCTTC.

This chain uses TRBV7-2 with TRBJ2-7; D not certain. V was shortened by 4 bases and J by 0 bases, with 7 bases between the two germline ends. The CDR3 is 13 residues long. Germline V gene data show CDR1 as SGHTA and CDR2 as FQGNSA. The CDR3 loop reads CASSYVSSYEQYF. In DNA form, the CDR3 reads TGTGCCAGCAGCTACGTTAGCTCCTACGAGCAGTACTTC.

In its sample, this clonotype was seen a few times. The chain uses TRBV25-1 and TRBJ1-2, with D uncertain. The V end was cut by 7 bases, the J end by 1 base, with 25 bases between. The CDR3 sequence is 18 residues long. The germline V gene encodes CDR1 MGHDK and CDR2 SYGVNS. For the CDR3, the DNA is TGTGCCAGCACAGTGATGGTAGGGCCCCAACAGCTTAACTATGGCTACACCTTC. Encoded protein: CASTVMVGPQQLNYGYTF.

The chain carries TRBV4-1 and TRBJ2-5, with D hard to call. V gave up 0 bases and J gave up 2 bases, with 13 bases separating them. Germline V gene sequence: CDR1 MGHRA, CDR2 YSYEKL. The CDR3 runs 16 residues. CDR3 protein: CASSQDKYGGQETQYF. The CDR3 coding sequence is TGCGCCAGCAGCCAAGATAAGTATGGCGGACAAGAGACCCAGTACTTC.

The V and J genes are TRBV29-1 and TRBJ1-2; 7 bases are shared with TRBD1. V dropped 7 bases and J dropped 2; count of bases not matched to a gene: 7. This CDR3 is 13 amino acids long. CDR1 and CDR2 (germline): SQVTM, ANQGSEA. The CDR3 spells CSAGGQANYGYTF. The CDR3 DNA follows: TGCAGCGCTGGAGGACAGGCGAACTATGGCTACACCTTC.

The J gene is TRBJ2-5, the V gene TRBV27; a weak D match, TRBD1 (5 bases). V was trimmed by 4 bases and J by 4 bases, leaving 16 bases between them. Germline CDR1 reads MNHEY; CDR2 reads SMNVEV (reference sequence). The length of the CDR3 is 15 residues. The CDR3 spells CASSYIPPTVETQYF. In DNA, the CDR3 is TGTGCCAGCAGTTATATCCCCCCGACAGTAGAGACCCAGTACTTC.

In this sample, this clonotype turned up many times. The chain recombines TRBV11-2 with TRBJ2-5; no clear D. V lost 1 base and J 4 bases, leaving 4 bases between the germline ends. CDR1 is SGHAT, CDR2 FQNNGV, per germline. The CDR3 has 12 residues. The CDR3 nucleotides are TGTGCCAGCAGCTTAGCAACAGAGACCCAGTACTTC. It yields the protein CASSLATETQYF. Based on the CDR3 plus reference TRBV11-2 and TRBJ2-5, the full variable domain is EAGVAQSPRYKIIEKRQSVAFWCNPISGHATLYWYQQILGQGPKLLIQFQNNGVVDDSQLPKDRFSAERLKGVDSTLKIQPAKLEDSAVYLCASSLATETQYFGPGTRLLVL.

The CDR3 nucleotides are TGCGCCAGCAGCCAAGTATTAGTTTTCTCCTACGAGCAGTACTTC. Its protein is CASSQVLVFSYEQYF. This chain joins TRBV4-1 and TRBJ2-7; D is unresolved. Germline lookup yields CDR1 MGHRA and CDR2 YSYEKL. V was cut by 1 base and J by 0 bases, with 10 bases left in between. The length of the CDR3 is 15 residues.

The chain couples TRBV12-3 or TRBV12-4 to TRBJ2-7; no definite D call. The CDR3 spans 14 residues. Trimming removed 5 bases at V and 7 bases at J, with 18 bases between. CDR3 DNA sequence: TGTGCCAGCAGTGTCGAAGATCTCCACAATGAGCAGTACTTC. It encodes CASSVEDLHNEQYF.

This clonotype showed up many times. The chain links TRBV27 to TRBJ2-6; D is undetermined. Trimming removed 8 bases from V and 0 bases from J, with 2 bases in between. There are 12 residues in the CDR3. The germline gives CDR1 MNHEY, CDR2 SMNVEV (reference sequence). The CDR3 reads CASRSGANVLTF. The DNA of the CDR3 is TGTGCCAGCCGCTCTGGGGCCAACGTCCTGACTTTC.

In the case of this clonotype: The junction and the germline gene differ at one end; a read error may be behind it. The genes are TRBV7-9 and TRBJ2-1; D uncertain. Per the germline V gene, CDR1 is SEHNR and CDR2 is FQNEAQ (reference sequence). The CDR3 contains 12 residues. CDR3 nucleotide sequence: TGTTCCAGCAGCTACGGCAACAATGAGCAGTTCTTC. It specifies CSSSYGNNEQFF.

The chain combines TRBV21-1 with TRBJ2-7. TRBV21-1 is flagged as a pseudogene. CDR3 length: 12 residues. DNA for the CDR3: TGTGCCAGCAGGGGGTGGCGGTACGAGCAGTACTTC. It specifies CASRGWRYEQYF.

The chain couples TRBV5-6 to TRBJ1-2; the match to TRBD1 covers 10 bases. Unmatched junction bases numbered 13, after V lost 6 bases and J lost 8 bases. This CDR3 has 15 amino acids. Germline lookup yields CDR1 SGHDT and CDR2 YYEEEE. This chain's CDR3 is CASNPPGQGLRGYTF. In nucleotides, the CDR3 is TGTGCCAGCAACCCCCCGGGACAGGGGTTAAGAGGCTACACCTTC.

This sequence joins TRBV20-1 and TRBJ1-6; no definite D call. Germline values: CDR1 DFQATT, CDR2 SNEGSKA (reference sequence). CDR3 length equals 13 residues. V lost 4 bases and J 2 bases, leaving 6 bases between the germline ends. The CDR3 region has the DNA TGCAGTGCTATCCCTACCTATAATTCACCCCTCCACTTT. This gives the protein CSAIPTYNSPLHF.

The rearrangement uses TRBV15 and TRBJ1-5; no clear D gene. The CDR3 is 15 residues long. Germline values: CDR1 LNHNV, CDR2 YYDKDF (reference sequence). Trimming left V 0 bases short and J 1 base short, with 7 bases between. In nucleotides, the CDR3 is TGTGCCACCAGCAGAGATGTAGGGAGCAATCAGCCCCAGCATTTT. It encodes CATSRDVGSNQPQHF.

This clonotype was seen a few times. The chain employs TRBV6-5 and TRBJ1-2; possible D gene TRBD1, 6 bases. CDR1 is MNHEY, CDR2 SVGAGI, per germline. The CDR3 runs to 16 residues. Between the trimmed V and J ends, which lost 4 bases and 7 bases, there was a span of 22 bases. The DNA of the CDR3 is TGTGCCAGCAGTTTGCGTTTAGGCTGGGACAAACCTGGCTACACCTTC. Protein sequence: CASSLRLGWDKPGYTF.